These 27 T cell receptor beta chains were sequenced from one sample in a study of CD8 T cells in ankylosing spondylitis (TCRdb year 2017). Study-level results and caveats: A TCR beta motif made up of several highly homologous amino acid variants appeared to be characteristic of blood from ankylosing spondylitis patients.

The library was prepared using 5' RACE. TCRdb records Illumina HiSeq 2500 as the sequencer. The public reads were quality trimmed at Q25 with fastp and then assembled into clones with MiXCR by TCRdb, keeping productive beta chains. Rows with one shared CDR3 protein collapse into an entry with the most common genes and DNA. This sample lists roughly 490,000 distinct CDR3 sequences; less than 6% were detected once. The ten largest clones capture under 4.5% of the sample. For these TCRs, the target antigens are not known. What was sequenced was blood, either unsorted or a sorted T cell fraction (not recorded which). The receptors shown here come from a male donor with ankylosing spondylitis.

This clonotype was counted ten times or more. The rearrangement joins TRBV5-1 to TRBJ1-1; 8 bases agree with TRBD1. With V trimmed by 3 bases and J by 1 base, 2 bases remained unmatched. There are 14 residues in the CDR3. Germline V lookup: CDR1 SGHRS, CDR2 YFSETQ. CDR3 protein: CASSSQGANTEAFF. CDR3 nucleotides: TGCGCCAGCAGCTCGCAGGGGGCGAACACTGAAGCTTTCTTT.

This clonotype was detected a few times. The V call is TRBV4-3, the J call TRBJ2-7, with a weak D call TRBD2 (5 bases). Germline CDR1 LGHNA, CDR2 YSLEER. The CDR3 is 13 residues long. V was trimmed by 3 bases and J by 0 bases, leaving 6 bases between them. The CDR3, as DNA: TGCGCCAGCAGCCACGGGAACTCCTACGAGCAGTACTTC. This encodes CASSHGNSYEQYF.

This clonotype was seen only a few times. V and J are TRBV20-1 and TRBJ2-7; the match to TRBD2 covers 8 bases. Per germline, CDR1 DFQATT and CDR2 SNEGSKA (reference sequence). The CDR3 totals 15 residues. V shed 6 bases and J 4 bases; nucleotides not matched to a gene: 14. The chain's CDR3 is CSAPPNGRAEYEQYF. The CDR3 DNA reads as TGCAGTGCCCCTCCCAACGGGAGGGCCGAGTACGAGCAGTACTTC.

This clonotype showed up many times. The chain couples TRBV7-2 to TRBJ1-4, with a weak D call TRBD1 (5 bases). V shed 5 bases and J shed 4 bases, with 20 bases lying between them. The CDR3 is 17 amino acids. The germline gives CDR1 SGHTA, CDR2 FQGNSA. The DNA for the CDR3 is TGTGCCAGCAGCGCCCCACTGGTCAGGGACGATAATGAAAAACTGTTTTTT. Translating gives CASSAPLVRDDNEKLFF.

At least ten counts were recorded for this clonotype. The V and J genes are TRBV27 and TRBJ1-3; D is unresolved. The V gene's germline CDR1 is MNHEY and CDR2 SMNVEV (reference sequence). This CDR3 has 12 amino acids. Between the trimmed V and J ends, which lost 5 bases and 8 bases, there was a span of 10 bases. This CDR3 reads CASSGLGDTIYF. The CDR3 DNA reads TGTGCCAGCAGTGGGCTAGGAGACACCATATATTTT.

The V call is TRBV19, the J call TRBJ2-3, with 8 nucleotides matching TRBD1. Germline CDR1 LNHDA, CDR2 SQIVND (reference sequence). Unmatched junction bases numbered 6, after V lost 3 bases and J lost 1 base. This CDR3 comprises 16 residues. The CDR3 sequence is CASSIPPGQGTDTQYF. In nucleotides, the CDR3 is TGTGCCAGTAGTATCCCTCCGGGACAGGGCACAGATACGCAGTATTTT.

This clonotype appeared many times. The chain carries TRBV10-3 and TRBJ2-7; D not resolved. CDR1 is ENHRY, CDR2 SYGVKD, per germline. This CDR3 is built from 12 residues. V dropped 0 bases and J dropped 7 bases, with 7 bases sitting between them. In DNA form, the CDR3 reads TGTGCCATCAGTGAGTCGTTCATGGAGCAGTACTTC. Protein product: CAISESFMEQYF.

This clonotype was seen repeatedly, ten times or more. J is TRBJ1-1 and V is TRBV7-2; TRBD1 agrees at 8 bases. Losses at the gene ends were 2 bases for V and 4 bases for J; bases not matched to a gene: 6. The CDR3 has 15 residues. The germline V gene encodes CDR1 SGHTA and CDR2 FQGNSA. The DNA of the CDR3 is TGTGCCAGCAGCTTAATGGTTGACAGGGGCACTGAAGCTTTCTTT. Translated: CASSLMVDRGTEAFF. Using reference TRBV7-2 and TRBJ1-1 for the parts outside the CDR3, the full variable domain is GAGVSQSPSNKVTEKGKDVELRCDPISGHTALYWYRQSLGQGLEFLIYFQGNSAPDKSGLPSDRFSAERTGGSVSTLTIQRTQQEDSAVYLCASSLMVDRGTEAFFGQGTRLTVV.

This clonotype has at least ten counts. The J gene is TRBJ1-6, the V gene TRBV6-1; 7 bases match TRBD1. The V and J ends lost 4 bases and 8 bases, in that order; junction bases with no gene match: 2. There are 13 residues in the CDR3. In germline, CDR1 is MNHNS, CDR2 SASEGT. The CDR3 loop is CASSVDRDSPLHF. CDR3 DNA sequence: TGTGCCAGCAGTGTAGACAGGGATTCACCCCTCCACTTT.

The genes are TRBV5-5 and TRBJ1-2; TRBD1 matches at 7 bases. V lost 0 bases to trimming and J lost 1 base; unmatched junction nucleotides: 6. Germline lookup yields CDR1 SGHKS and CDR2 YYEKEE (reference sequence). CDR3 length: 16 residues. DNA of the CDR3: TGTGCCAGCAGCTTGGTAGGGACAGATATTAACTATGGCTACACCTTC. Protein: CASSLVGTDINYGYTF.

Comment on this clonotype: Possible read error: a much larger clone is one base away. This sequence joins TRBV6-5 and TRBJ2-1; D gene ambiguous. This CDR3 spans 14 amino acids. CDR1 and CDR2 (germline): MNHEY, SVGAGI. The CDR3 DNA follows: TGTGCCAGCGGTTACTCGAGCGCGTACAATGAGCAGTTCTTC. It codes for CASGYSSAYNEQFF.

This clonotype was seen a handful of times. The gene calls are TRBV2 and TRBJ2-3, with D possibly being TRBD1 (5 bases). The CDR3 runs to 15 residues. Deletions cut 4 bases from V and 4 bases from J, with 15 bases between. Germline values: CDR1 SNHLY, CDR2 FYNNEI. The CDR3 protein is CASSGDSPKSDTQYF. In DNA form, the CDR3 reads TGTGCCAGCAGTGGCGACAGCCCAAAATCAGATACGCAGTATTTT.

In its sample, this clonotype was seen many times. This rearrangement joins TRBV4-2 to TRBJ2-1, with TRBD1 as a possible D gene (6 bases). Per the germline V gene, CDR1 is LGHNA and CDR2 is YNFKEQ. The CDR3 runs 17 residues. Deletions cut 4 bases from V and 2 bases from J, with 18 bases between. The CDR3 spells CASSPEDSSVPYNEQFF. CDR3 nucleotides: TGTGCCAGCAGCCCAGAGGACAGTTCGGTCCCCTACAATGAGCAGTTCTTC.

There are many counts of this clonotype. The chain has TRBV7-2 and TRBJ1-2; a weak D match, TRBD1 (5 bases). V lost 5 bases and J lost 3, with 13 bases in between. The CDR3 is 14 amino acids. Germline values: CDR1 SGHTA, CDR2 FQGNSA. The CDR3 reads CASSAGAGDYGYTF. DNA of the CDR3: TGTGCCAGCAGCGCCGGCGCGGGGGACTATGGCTACACCTTC.

This clonotype came up a few times. The gene calls are TRBV11-2 and TRBJ2-7; D is tentatively TRBD1 or TRBD2 (5 bases each). This CDR3 contains 18 residues. Trimming cost V 4 bases and J 3 bases, with 25 bases left between them. The germline CDR1 and CDR2 sequences are SGHAT and FQNNGV. DNA for the CDR3: TGTGCCAGCAGCTCCGGACAATGGCCAACTAGGTCGAACTACGAGCAGTACTTC. This gives the protein CASSSGQWPTRSNYEQYF.

The chain has TRBV5-1 and TRBJ2-7; 8 nucleotides agree with TRBD1. V dropped 4 bases and J dropped 3; count of bases not matched to a gene: 18. The CDR3 has 18 amino acids. The germline CDR1 and CDR2 sequences are SGHRS and YFSETQ. Here the CDR3 DNA reads TGCGCCAGCAGCCTATTCAGTTTCGGGCAGGGGGCCAACTACGAGCAGTACTTC. This gives the protein CASSLFSFGQGANYEQYF. Full variable domain (rest looked up from reference TRBV5-1 and TRBJ2-7): KAGVTQTPRYLIKTRGQQVTLSCSPISGHRSVSWYQQTPGQGLQFLFEYFSETQRNKGNFPGRFSGRQFSNSRSEMNVSTLELGDSALYLCASSLFSFGQGANYEQYFGPGTRLTVT.

There are many counts of this clonotype. The V gene is TRBV7-8, the J gene TRBJ2-7, with D unclear. The CDR3 is made up of 15 amino acids. CDR1 is SGHVS and CDR2 is FQNEAQ in the germline V gene. Trimming removed 3 bases from V and 1 base from J, with 13 bases in between. CDR3 region: CASSLDQLGSYEQYF. CDR3 sequence (DNA): TGTGCCAGCAGCTTGGACCAACTGGGGTCCTACGAGCAGTACTTC.

This clonotype came up many times. The genes are TRBV29-1 and TRBJ1-1; D remains unclear. V was cut by 4 bases and J by 6 bases, with 12 bases left in between. Germline lookup yields CDR1 SQVTM and CDR2 ANQGSEA. This CDR3 contains 12 residues. The CDR3 DNA sequence: TGCAGCGTTGTTCGAGAGGCTCCTGAAGCTTTCTTT. As protein: CSVVREAPEAFF.

This clonotype was detected a few times. This chain connects TRBV12-3 or TRBV12-4 to TRBJ2-7; 7 positions match TRBD2. This CDR3 spans 14 amino acids. V lost 10 bases, J lost 6 bases, and 15 bases stayed unmatched. The CDR3 DNA reads as TGTGCCACCCGTCGGGGGGTACTGAACGTCGAGCAGTACTTC. Its protein is CATRRGVLNVEQYF.

This clonotype was detected many times. The J gene is TRBJ2-7, the V gene TRBV5-1; 11 bases match TRBD2. Germline CDR1 SGHRS, CDR2 YFSETQ. Trimming took 2 bases from V and 3 from J; bases not matched to a gene: 1. The CDR3 consists of 14 residues. The CDR3 here is CASSLTSGSYEQYF. The DNA for the CDR3 is TGCGCCAGCAGCTTAACTAGCGGGAGCTACGAGCAGTACTTC. The full variable domain, its missing parts supplied by reference TRBV5-1 and TRBJ2-7, is KAGVTQTPRYLIKTRGQQVTLSCSPISGHRSVSWYQQTPGQGLQFLFEYFSETQRNKGNFPGRFSGRQFSNSRSEMNVSTLELGDSALYLCASSLTSGSYEQYFGPGTRLTVT.

This clonotype was found many times. J is TRBJ2-1 and V is TRBV20-1; D uncertain. The CDR3 is 16 residues long. The V gene's germline CDR1 is DFQATT and CDR2 SNEGSKA (reference sequence). Trimming cost V 1 base and J 0 bases, with 13 bases left between them. CDR3 bases: TGCAGTGCTAGAGGTCGCGTAAGGGTCTCCTACAATGAGCAGTTCTTC. As protein: CSARGRVRVSYNEQFF.

This clonotype was counted at least ten times. The chain has TRBV27 and TRBJ2-3; D possibly uses TRBD1 or TRBD2 (6 bases each). V was shortened by 11 bases and J by 0 bases, with 18 bases between the two germline ends. CDR1 and CDR2 (germline): MNHEY, SMNVEV (reference sequence). The CDR3 has 15 residues. The CDR3, as DNA: TGTGCCGCTTCACCCCGGGGGCTAAGCACAGATACGCAGTATTTT. Translated: CAASPRGLSTDTQYF.

Many counts were recorded for this clonotype. The chain joins TRBV29-1 to TRBJ2-3; 7 nucleotides match TRBD1. This CDR3 has 11 residues. The germline V gene has CDR1 SQVTM and CDR2 ANQGSEA. V gave up 8 bases and J gave up 4 bases; unmatched junction bases: 3. The CDR3 protein is CSLGQADTQYF. CDR3 DNA sequence: TGCAGCTTAGGACAGGCAGATACGCAGTATTTT.

This clonotype appeared many times. The J gene is TRBJ1-2, the V gene TRBV20-1; 7 positions agree with TRBD1. The CDR3 runs 10 residues. The V gene's germline CDR1 is DFQATT and CDR2 SNEGSKA (reference sequence). After removal of 3 bases from V and 14 bases from J, the junction contained 6 bases not matched to a gene. The CDR3 is CSASETGNTF. The DNA for the CDR3 is TGCAGTGCTAGTGAGACAGGGAATACCTTC.

This clonotype showed up just a few times. The chain joins TRBV4-1 to TRBJ2-1; 8 nucleotides align to TRBD2. The CDR3 is made up of 15 amino acids. The germline CDR1 and CDR2 sequences are MGHRA and YSYEKL. With V trimmed by 6 bases and J by 5 bases, 9 bases remained unmatched. The CDR3 spells CASRKTSGNDNEQFF. The CDR3 DNA sequence: TGCGCCAGCAGGAAAACTAGCGGCAACGACAATGAGCAGTTCTTC.

The count of this clonotype is one. The chain uses TRBV5-1 and TRBJ1-2; no clear D. The CDR3 loop spans 14 amino acids. V shed 4 bases and J shed 2 bases, with 12 bases lying between them. From germline, CDR1 is SGHRS and CDR2 YFSETQ. This chain's CDR3 is CASSRPVQNYGYTF. The DNA of the CDR3 is TGCGCCAGCAGCCGACCGGTACAGAACTATGGCTACACCTTC.

This clonotype was detected ten times or more. The chain has TRBV24-1 and TRBJ1-5; no clear D gene. V was clipped by 3 bases and J by 3 bases, with 5 bases between them. The CDR3 sequence is 13 residues long. Per germline, CDR1 KGHDR and CDR2 SFDVKD. The CDR3 bases are TGTGCCACCAGTGATGCATACAATCAGCCCCAGCATTTT. This gives the protein CATSDAYNQPQHF.